Below, 14 T cell receptor beta chains from the same sample are listed, as sequenced in a study of T cell responses to AZD1222 COVID-19 vaccine. Clones were read by immunoSEQ multiplex PCR, and TCRdb kept only the in-frame ones, dropping some. The sample lists about 210,000 clones, roughly 94% seen once, with over 1.5% in the top ten. The input for sequencing was peripheral blood, taken 28 days after the second dose of the MenACWY control vaccine. These receptors were collected from an adult who received the MenACWY meningococcal vaccine as a control.

The chain uses TRBV7-8 and TRBJ1-6; tentatively, D is TRBD1 (6 bases). V was pared by 4 bases and J by 10 bases, with 11 bases between. This CDR3 is 13 amino acids long. The V gene's germline CDR1 is SGHVS and CDR2 FQNEAQ. CDR3 region: CASSSTGHSPLHF. CDR3 coding DNA: TGTGCCAGCAGCTCAACAGGGCACTCACCCCTCCACTTT.

The V call is TRBV7-9, the J call TRBJ2-3; D might be TRBD1 (6 bases). In germline, CDR1 is SEHNR, CDR2 FQNEAQ (reference sequence). The ends were cut back, 5 bases at V and 3 bases at J, with 18 bases in the middle. The CDR3 has 16 amino acids. CDR3 region: CASSTLGRGTTDTQYF. The CDR3 bases are TGTGCCAGCAGCACGTTAGGGCGTGGGACAACAGATACGCAGTATTTT.

This chain links TRBV7-8 with TRBJ1-2; 12 bases map to TRBD1. The V gene end was trimmed by 2 bases and the J gene end by 8 bases; junction bases not matched to a gene: 9. The CDR3 extends over 16 amino acids. Germline-derived CDR1 and CDR2 are SGHVS and FQNEAQ. CDR3 coding DNA: TGTGCCAGCAGCTTAAGCGGGACAGGGGGCCTTGGGGGCTACACCTTC. It codes for CASSLSGTGGLGGYTF.

The chain carries TRBV5-1 and TRBJ2-1; D gene uncertain. V shed 0 bases and J shed 1 base, with 11 bases lying between them. Germline-derived CDR1 and CDR2 are SGHRS and YFSETQ. This CDR3 spans 16 amino acids. CDR3 nucleotides: TGCGCCAGCAGCTTGGTTGGCGGCCAATCCTACAATGAGCAGTTCTTC. This sequence encodes CASSLVGGQSYNEQFF. Variable domain in full (rest from reference TRBV5-1 and TRBJ2-1): KAGVTQTPRYLIKTRGQQVTLSCSPISGHRSVSWYQQTPGQGLQFLFEYFSETQRNKGNFPGRFSGRQFSNSRSEMNVSTLELGDSALYLCASSLVGGQSYNEQFFGPGTRLTVL.

The gene calls are TRBV6-5 and TRBJ1-1; no firm D call. The CDR3 spans 14 residues. V lost 8 bases and J 0 bases, leaving 13 bases between the germline ends. CDR1 is MNHEY, CDR2 SVGAGI, per germline. This CDR3 reads CASVTRAMNTEAFF. The CDR3 nucleotides are TGTGCCAGCGTGACGAGGGCCATGAACACTGAAGCTTTCTTT.

The chain combines TRBV7-2 with TRBJ2-2, with D possibly being TRBD1 or TRBD2 (5 bases each). The CDR3 loop spans 13 amino acids. Trimming shortened V by 7 bases and J by 7 bases, and 13 bases separated the two germline ends. Germline V gene data show CDR1 as SGHTA and CDR2 as FQGNSA. CDR3 amino acids: CASNRPGRGELFF. CDR3 coding DNA: TGTGCCAGCAACAGACCGGGACGCGGGGAGCTGTTTTTT.

The rearrangement joins TRBV28 to TRBJ1-1; no firm D call. Per the germline V gene, CDR1 is MDHEN and CDR2 is SYDVKM. The V end lost 0 bases, the J end lost 3 bases, and 8 bases lay between the germline ends. The CDR3 contains 14 residues. CDR3 protein: CASSLWGTDTEAFF. In DNA, the CDR3 is TGTGCCAGCAGTTTATGGGGAACGGACACTGAAGCTTTCTTT.

This chain's CDR3 is CASSSPPSGGDNTGELFF. The CDR3 DNA follows: TGTGCCAGCAGTTCCCCGCCTAGCGGGGGGGATAACACCGGGGAGCTGTTTTTT. V is TRBV28 and J is TRBJ2-2, with 12 nucleotides matching TRBD2. Germline assignment: CDR1 MDHEN and CDR2 SYDVKM. The CDR3 consists of 18 residues. Unmatched junction bases numbered 8, after V lost 4 bases and J lost 2 bases.

This chain connects TRBV28 to TRBJ2-3; the D is unclear. This CDR3 has 14 amino acids. CDR1 MDHEN and CDR2 SYDVKM come from the germline V gene. Deletions cut 5 bases from V and 0 bases from J, with 9 bases between. CDR3 coding DNA: TGTGCCAGCAGTCAAGACTCCAGCACAGATACGCAGTATTTT. This gives the protein CASSQDSSTDTQYF.

The chain uses TRBV5-1 and TRBJ1-4, with unresolved D. There are 13 residues in the CDR3. Trimming shortened V by 5 bases and J by 8 bases, and 13 bases separated the two germline ends. From germline, CDR1 is SGHRS and CDR2 YFSETQ. The CDR3 DNA sequence: TGCGCCAGCAGTAATGCTATTGGGGAAAAACTGTTTTTT. Translation gives CASSNAIGEKLFF.

The J gene is TRBJ1-1, the V gene TRBV9, with D hard to call. In germline, CDR1 is SGDLS, CDR2 YYNGEE. The CDR3 has 13 amino acids. V lost 3 bases to trimming and J lost 7 bases, with 13 bases between them. The CDR3 bases are TGTGCCAGCAGCGCCCCTCGGGCGGTTGAAGCTTTCTTT. Protein sequence: CASSAPRAVEAFF.

The chain carries TRBV12-3 or TRBV12-4 and TRBJ2-1; no clear D gene. This CDR3 is built from 11 residues. V shed 1 base and J shed 7 bases, with 2 bases lying between them. CDR3 DNA sequence: TGTGCCAGCAGTTTAGGGAATGAGCAGTTCTTC. It yields the protein CASSLGNEQFF.

The CDR3 is CASSATRGLAGNNEQFF. CDR3 bases: TGTGCCAGCAGCGCAACGAGGGGGCTAGCGGGGAACAATGAGCAGTTCTTC. The chain uses TRBV11-3 and TRBJ2-1; TRBD2 matches 9 bases. J was trimmed by 5 bases and V by 5 bases; bases with no gene match: 13. Germline V gives CDR1 SGHNT, CDR2 YENEEA. This CDR3 spans 17 amino acids.

The CDR3: CASSKPQESKSPLHF. The DNA of the CDR3 is TGTGCCAGCAGCAAACCACAGGAGTCCAAGTCACCCCTCCACTTT. The chain is built from TRBV21-1 and TRBJ1-6; no check of the table's D call, TRBD1, against the DNA was made. TRBV21-1 is labeled a pseudogene. This CDR3 has 15 residues.